The 31 T cell receptor beta chains in this list originate from one sample, sequenced in a study of blood T cells in healthy people across ages. It was with a sample-barcoded 5' primer and a J-beta primer mix that a second PCR of roughly 7 to 12 cycles was run. MiXCR, run by TCRdb on the 5' RACE reads, gives a single entry per CDR3 protein. The sample yields around 1,900,000 distinct CDR3 sequences, roughly two fifths seen once. The sequenced sample consisted of blood. Every receptor here comes from a human donor in good health.

The J gene is TRBJ2-7, the V gene TRBV29-1, with TRBD2 matching over 7 bases. The junction had 8 bases not matched to a gene; V was cut back by 2 bases and J by 4 bases. The CDR3 is 14 amino acids. From germline, CDR1 is SQVTM and CDR2 ANQGSEA. The CDR3 region is CSVESQRGGYEQYF. The CDR3, as DNA: TGCAGCGTTGAATCTCAGCGGGGAGGGTACGAGCAGTACTTC.

For this clonotype: A read error may explain this, as a much larger clone is one base away. Without the conserved terminal phenylalanine or tryptophan, this CDR3 likely stems from a read error. The V and J genes are TRBV29-1 and TRBJ2-5; 8 nucleotides agree with TRBD1. The ends lost 4 bases at V and 3 bases at J; junction bases unmatched: 4. Germline CDR1 reads SQVTM; CDR2 reads ANQGSEA. The CDR3 loop spans 13 amino acids. The CDR3 DNA is TGCAGCGTTGCCGGACAGGGCGAAGAGACCCAGTACTCC. Its translation is CSVAGQGEETQYS.

The chain is built from TRBV7-9 and TRBJ1-1; 7 bases are a match to TRBD1. The CDR3 consists of 16 residues. Germline V gives CDR1 SEHNR, CDR2 FQNEAQ (reference sequence). Losses at the gene ends were 3 bases for V and 0 bases for J; bases not matched to a gene: 7. The CDR3 DNA is TGTGCCAGCAGCTTCACAGGGGACCTTATGAACACTGAAGCTTTCTTT. Its translation is CASSFTGDLMNTEAFF.

This clonotype turned up a few times. The rearrangement uses TRBV30 and TRBJ2-2; 9 nucleotides line up with TRBD1. The CDR3 has 16 amino acids. The trim removed 4 bases at V and 5 bases at J, leaving 11 bases unmatched. Germline CDR1 GTSNPN, CDR2 SVGIG (reference sequence). The CDR3 DNA reads TGTGCCTGGAACAACTACAGGGGGCGCTGGACCGGGGAGCTGTTTTTT. Translation gives CAWNNYRGRWTGELFF. The full variable domain, its missing parts supplied by reference TRBV30 and TRBJ2-2, is SQTIHQWPATLVQPVGSPLSLECTVEGTSNPNLYWYRQAAGRGLQLLFYSVGIGQISSEVPQNLSASRPQDRQFILSSKKLLLSDSGFYLCAWNNYRGRWTGELFFGEGSRLTVL.

This clonotype was seen only once. The chain employs TRBV7-6 and TRBJ2-1; D not certain. In germline, CDR1 is SGHVS, CDR2 FNYEAQ. Between the trimmed V and J ends, which lost 1 base and 8 bases, there was a span of 9 bases. CDR3 length: 13 residues. The DNA for the CDR3 is TGTGCCAGCAGCTTAGGGGGAACATATGAGCAGTTCTTC. Protein product: CASSLGGTYEQFF.

This chain uses TRBV20-1 with TRBJ2-5, with 7 bases identical to TRBD1. J was trimmed by 1 base and V by 2 bases; bases with no gene match: 10. Germline-derived CDR1 and CDR2 are DFQATT and SNEGSKA (reference sequence). CDR3 size: 16 residues. CDR3 coding DNA: TGCAGTGCTAGATCCCGCTACAGGGGCCCCCAAGAGACCCAGTACTTC. This encodes CSARSRYRGPQETQYF.

J is TRBJ2-1 and V is TRBV6-2 or TRBV6-3, with D perhaps assigned TRBD1 or TRBD2 (5 bases each). The germline V and J ends were trimmed by 8 bases and 4 bases, with 24 bases remaining between them. Germline CDR1 is MNHEY and CDR2 is SVGEGT. The CDR3 is 17 residues long. The CDR3 coding sequence is TGTGCCAGCTCACCGCGCACCGGGACGGGCAGTTACAATGAGCAGTTCTTC. Protein product: CASSPRTGTGSYNEQFF.

This clonotype was observed a few times. The rearrangement uses TRBV20-1 and TRBJ2-7, with D possibly matching TRBD1 (5 bases). The CDR3 length is 15 residues. Trimming removed 0 bases at V and 2 bases at J, with 14 bases between. CDR1 is DFQATT and CDR2 is SNEGSKA in the germline V gene (reference sequence). The CDR3 coding sequence is TGCAGTGCTAGAGATCCGAACAGGACGGCCTACGAGCAGTACTTC. This translates into CSARDPNRTAYEQYF.

The chain has TRBV10-3 and TRBJ1-1, with D perhaps TRBD1 (5 bases). This CDR3 contains 14 residues. Germline lookup yields CDR1 ENHRY and CDR2 SYGVKD. V was shortened by 3 bases and J by 5 bases, with 13 bases between the two germline ends. The CDR3 sequence: CAISDGGGGTEAFF. CDR3 nucleotide sequence: TGTGCCATCAGTGATGGCGGGGGGGGAACTGAAGCTTTCTTT.

The chain recombines TRBV29-1 with TRBJ2-5, with TRBD2 matching 9 bases. The J call may be mistaken, given a closer DNA end match to TRBJ2-7. Per the germline V gene, CDR1 is SQVTM and CDR2 is ANQGSEA. The CDR3 is 15 residues long. The CDR3 DNA sequence: TGCAGCGTTGAAGAGCCGGTAGCGGGGGACTACGAGCAGTACTTC. It is translated as CSVEEPVAGDYEQYF.

The chain recombines TRBV7-6 with TRBJ2-1; 13 bases agree with TRBD2. Germline V gene sequence: CDR1 SGHVS, CDR2 FNYEAQ. J gave up 12 bases and V 5 bases, and 13 bases lay outside the gene matches. The CDR3 contains 16 residues. CDR3 in amino acids: CASSPGLAGARTGQFF. Here the CDR3 DNA reads TGTGCCAGCAGCCCCGGACTAGCGGGGGCACGCACGGGGCAGTTCTTC. The full variable domain, its missing parts supplied by reference TRBV7-6 and TRBJ2-1, is GAGVSQSPRYKVTKRGQDVALRCDPISGHVSLYWYRQALGQGPEFLTYFNYEAQQDKSGLPNDRFSAERPEGSISTLTIQRTEQRDSAMYRCASSPGLAGARTGQFFGPGTRLTVL.

The chain couples TRBV2 to TRBJ2-3; D perhaps matches TRBD2 (6 bases). The CDR3 is 16 amino acids. Germline V gene lookup returns CDR1 SNHLY and CDR2 FYNNEI. Trimming took 2 bases from V and 2 from J, leaving 14 bases between them. CDR3 loop: CASSERGGEITDTQYF. CDR3 bases: TGTGCCAGCAGTGAAAGGGGCGGGGAGATCACAGATACGCAGTATTTT.

The chain is built from TRBV12-3 or TRBV12-4 and TRBJ2-1; no firm D call. Trimming took off 7 bases at V and 6 bases at J, with 13 bases between the two ends. This CDR3 region has 13 residues. CDR3 amino acids: CASNVDWTNEQFF. The CDR3 DNA is TGTGCCAGCAATGTCGACTGGACCAATGAGCAGTTCTTC.

Concerning this clonotype itself: An end of the junction does not agree with germline; a read error may underlie this. The chain links TRBV5-1 to TRBJ2-7; D might be TRBD1 or TRBD2, each matching 7 bases. The CDR3 is 14 residues long. The V gene's germline CDR1 is SGHRS and CDR2 YFSETQ. This CDR3 is CANSLGLQGREQYF. The CDR3, as DNA: TGCGCCAACAGCTTGGGACTACAGGGGCGCGAGCAGTACTTC.

The rearrangement links TRBV4-3 to TRBJ1-2; D might be TRBD1 (6 bases). Germline CDR1 and CDR2: LGHNA and YSLEER. With 4 bases removed from V and 7 bases from J, the gap between germline ends came to 31 bases. The CDR3 has 19 amino acids. The CDR3 spells CASSRIDGTAGAAELGYTF. The CDR3, as DNA: TGCGCCAGCAGCCGGATCGATGGAACTGCAGGGGCCGCAGAACTTGGCTACACCTTC.

This chain links TRBV4-2 with TRBJ2-2, with a possible D match to TRBD2 (6 bases). Germline values: CDR1 LGHNA, CDR2 YNFKEQ. The CDR3 runs 12 residues. V was pared by 5 bases and J by 8 bases, with 9 bases between. The DNA of the CDR3 is TGTGCCAGCAGCTATGGGAGGGGGGAGCTGTTTTTT. It codes for CASSYGRGELFF.

The rearrangement links TRBV28 to TRBJ2-7; 7 nucleotides match TRBD2. V dropped 6 bases and J dropped 6; count of bases not matched to a gene: 2. Germline assignment: CDR1 MDHEN and CDR2 SYDVKM. The CDR3 contains 11 residues. In DNA, the CDR3 is TGTGCCAGCAGGGGAGGGCTCGAGCAGTACTTC. Amino acid sequence: CASRGGLEQYF.

This chain links TRBV10-3 with TRBJ2-1; D unresolved. The length of the CDR3 is 12 residues. The V gene's germline CDR1 is ENHRY and CDR2 SYGVKD. Trimming cost V 6 bases and J 7 bases, with 10 bases left between them. The CDR3 sequence is CAISRSLNEQFF. CDR3 coding DNA: TGTGCCATCAGCAGAAGTTTGAATGAGCAGTTCTTC.

This clonotype was picked up a small number of times. This chain links TRBV10-3 with TRBJ1-2; TRBD1 is a possible D gene (5 bases). CDR1 ENHRY and CDR2 SYGVKD come from the germline V gene. Trimming removed 2 bases from V and 5 bases from J, with 6 bases in between. The CDR3 consists of 12 residues. As DNA, the CDR3 is TGTGCCATCAGTGAGAGACAGTATGGCTACACCTTC. This translates into CAISERQYGYTF.

The gene calls are TRBV28 and TRBJ1-1, with D possibly TRBD1 on 5 matching bases. The CDR3 runs to 15 residues. Trimming shortened V by 5 bases and J by 4 bases, and 17 bases separated the two germline ends. The V gene's germline CDR1 is MDHEN and CDR2 SYDVKM. The CDR3 reads CASSPALGRATEAFF. DNA of the CDR3: TGTGCCAGCAGTCCCGCTCTTGGCAGGGCCACTGAAGCTTTCTTT.

A note on this clonotype: The CDR3 end shows no conserved phenylalanine or tryptophan, and so a read error is likely. The CDR3 is CSANLPGLPTDTQYL. In nucleotides, the CDR3 is TGCAGTGCAAATCTCCCGGGACTACCCACAGATACGCAGTATCTT. The chain couples TRBV20-1 to TRBJ2-3; 7 bases are a match to TRBD2. The CDR3 length is 15 residues. V shed 6 bases and J 2 bases; nucleotides not matched to a gene: 11. CDR1 is DFQATT and CDR2 is SNEGSKA in the germline V gene (reference sequence).

The count of this clonotype is one. The J gene is TRBJ2-1, the V gene TRBV11-2, with 11 bases lining up with TRBD2. Germline loops: CDR1 SGHAT, CDR2 FQNNGV. The J segment lost 7 bases and the V segment lost 3 bases, leaving 14 bases of the junction unmatched. The CDR3 runs to 18 residues. The CDR3 protein is CASSLASTSGGRGNEQFF. The CDR3 DNA sequence: TGTGCCAGCAGCTTGGCTAGCACTAGCGGGGGCCGGGGGAATGAGCAGTTCTTC.

The V and J genes are TRBV15 and TRBJ2-5; D tentatively fits TRBD1 or TRBD2 (6 bases each). With the DNA end fitting TRBJ2-7 better, the J assignment may be wrong. This CDR3 contains 15 residues. Germline V gene lookup returns CDR1 LNHNV and CDR2 YYDKDF (reference sequence). CDR3 protein: CATSSKLVEGGEQYF. The CDR3 nucleotides are TGTGCCACCAGCAGTAAACTTGTGGAGGGGGGCGAGCAGTACTTC.

This clonotype has more than one count but fewer than ten. The rearrangement joins TRBV5-1 to TRBJ2-5, with TRBD2 matching 8 bases. V was clipped by 4 bases and J by 4 bases; unmatched bases: 9. The CDR3 has 15 amino acids. Germline CDR1 and CDR2: SGHRS and YFSETQ. The CDR3 protein is CASSAPGRGGETQYF. The CDR3 nucleotides read TGCGCCAGCAGCGCCCCCGGGAGGGGGGGAGAGACCCAGTACTTC.

This CDR3 is CASSHVSGTGGFGYTF. In DNA form, the CDR3 reads TGTGCCAGCAGCCACGTATCCGGGACAGGGGGCTTTGGCTACACCTTC. V usage is TRBV7-2 and J usage is TRBJ1-2; TRBD1 agrees at 12 bases. Looked up from germline, CDR1 is SGHTA and CDR2 is FQGNSA. The CDR3 extends over 16 amino acids. V shed 5 bases and J 7 bases; nucleotides not matched to a gene: 11.

In this sample, this clonotype turned up a few times. The chain combines TRBV3-1 with TRBJ2-3; D might be TRBD2 (6 bases). Germline CDR1 LGHDT, CDR2 YNNKEL (reference sequence). CDR3 length equals 15 residues. V was cut by 0 bases and J by 8 bases, with 15 bases left in between. Here the CDR3 reads CASSQDSSAGGTQYF. The CDR3 DNA is TGTGCCAGCAGCCAAGATTCTAGCGCGGGCGGTACGCAGTATTTT.

This clonotype was counted a few times. The CDR3 coding sequence is TGTGCCAGCAGAAGAGGACCCGAGGTGGGTGGCTACACCTTC. Encoded protein: CASRRGPEVGGYTF. The V call is TRBV6-5, the J call TRBJ1-2; D not resolved. This CDR3 is built from 14 residues. Germline CDR1 and CDR2: MNHEY and SVGAGI. Deletions cut 6 bases from V and 7 bases from J, with 18 bases between.

In this sample, this clonotype turned up a few times. The CDR3 loop reads CASYNGGNQPQHF. The DNA of the CDR3 is TGTGCCAGTTACAATGGCGGCAATCAGCCCCAGCATTTT. The V and J genes are TRBV6-2 or TRBV6-3 and TRBJ1-5, with D hard to call. Per the germline V gene, CDR1 is MNHEY and CDR2 is SVGEGT. This CDR3 has 13 amino acids. V was cut by 9 bases and J by 2 bases, with 11 bases left in between.

The sample holds a few counts of this clonotype. The chain couples TRBV5-1 to TRBJ2-1; the D gene is possibly TRBD2 (6 bases). This CDR3 spans 14 amino acids. Germline V gives CDR1 SGHRS, CDR2 YFSETQ. Trimming removed 4 bases at V and 3 bases at J, with 11 bases between. CDR3 sequence: CASSGDSLYNEQFF. The CDR3 DNA reads as TGCGCCAGCAGCGGGGACTCTCTCTACAATGAGCAGTTCTTC. Full variable domain (rest looked up from reference TRBV5-1 and TRBJ2-1): KAGVTQTPRYLIKTRGQQVTLSCSPISGHRSVSWYQQTPGQGLQFLFEYFSETQRNKGNFPGRFSGRQFSNSRSEMNVSTLELGDSALYLCASSGDSLYNEQFFGPGTRLTVL.

The V and J genes are TRBV5-1 and TRBJ1-4; no firm D call. The CDR3 is 14 amino acids. V was cut by 1 base and J by 7 bases, with 11 bases left in between. Germline V gene lookup returns CDR1 SGHRS and CDR2 YFSETQ. Here the CDR3 DNA reads TGCGCCAGCAGCTTGAAGGAGCGGGCTGAAAAACTGTTTTTT. Encoded protein: CASSLKERAEKLFF.

The chain is built from TRBV11-2 and TRBJ2-4, with 8 bases identical to TRBD2. The closer fit of TRBJ2-5 to the DNA end suggests the J call may be wrong. The germline gives CDR1 SGHAT, CDR2 FQNNGV. This CDR3 region has 16 residues. CDR3 loop: CASTTRASGSRETQYF. DNA of the CDR3: TGTGCCAGCACAACGAGGGCTAGCGGGTCGAGGGAGACCCAGTACTTC.